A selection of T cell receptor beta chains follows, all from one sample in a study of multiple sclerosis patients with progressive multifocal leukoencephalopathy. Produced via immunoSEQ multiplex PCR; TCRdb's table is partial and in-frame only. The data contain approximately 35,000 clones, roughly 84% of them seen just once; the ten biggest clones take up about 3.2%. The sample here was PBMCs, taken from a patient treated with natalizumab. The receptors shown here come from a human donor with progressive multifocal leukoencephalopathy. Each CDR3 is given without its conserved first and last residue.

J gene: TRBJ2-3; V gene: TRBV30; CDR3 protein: AWSDYLASNTDTQY
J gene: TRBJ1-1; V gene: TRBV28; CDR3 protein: ASRKPAAEAF
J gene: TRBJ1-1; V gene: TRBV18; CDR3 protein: ASSPSSIGSAEAF
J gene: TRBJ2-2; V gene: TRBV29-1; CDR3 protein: SVEGRRTASTGELF
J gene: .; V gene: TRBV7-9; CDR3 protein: ASSSYLSYEQY
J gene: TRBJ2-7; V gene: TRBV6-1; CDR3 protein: ASGRGGTYEQY
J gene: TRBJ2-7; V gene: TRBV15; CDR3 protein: ATSSAGSAYYEQY
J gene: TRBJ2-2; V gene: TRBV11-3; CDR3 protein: ASSLVTWGQENTGELF
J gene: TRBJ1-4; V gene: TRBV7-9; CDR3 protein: ASSLARTGGNEKLF
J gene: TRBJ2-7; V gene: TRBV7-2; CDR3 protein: ASSLGLVIPYEQY
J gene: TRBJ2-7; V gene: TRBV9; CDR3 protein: ASSSRAGSSYEQY
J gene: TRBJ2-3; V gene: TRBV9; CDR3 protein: ASSIGGTDTQY
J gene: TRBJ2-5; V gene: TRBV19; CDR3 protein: ASSRGGSQETQY
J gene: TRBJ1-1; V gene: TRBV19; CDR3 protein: ATFEAF
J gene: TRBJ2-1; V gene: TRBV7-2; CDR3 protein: ASSPVGGRGSYNEQF
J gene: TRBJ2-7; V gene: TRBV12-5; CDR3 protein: ASGPPGLRSGEQY
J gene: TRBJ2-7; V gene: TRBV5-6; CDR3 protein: ASSLAGRREQY
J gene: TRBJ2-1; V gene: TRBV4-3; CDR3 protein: ASSRRKQGRDEQF
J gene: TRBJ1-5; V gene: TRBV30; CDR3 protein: AWSVKFSADRDTSNQPQH
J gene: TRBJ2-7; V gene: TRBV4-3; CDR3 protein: ASSQDLGRDEQY
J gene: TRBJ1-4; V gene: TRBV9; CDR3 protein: ASSVGSQEKLF
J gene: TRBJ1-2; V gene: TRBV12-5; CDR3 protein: ASGLVVGDSYGYT
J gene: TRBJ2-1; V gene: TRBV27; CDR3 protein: ASSLAGGLFDEQF
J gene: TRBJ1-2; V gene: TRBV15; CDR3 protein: ATSRDLSTVRGYT
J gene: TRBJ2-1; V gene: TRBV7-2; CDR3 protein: ASSLGKAPAYNEQF
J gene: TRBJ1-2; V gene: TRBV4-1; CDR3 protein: ASSQRTGDLLGYT
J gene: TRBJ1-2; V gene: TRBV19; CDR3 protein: ASSGGGYGYT
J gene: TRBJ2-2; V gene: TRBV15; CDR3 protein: ATSRDRGAAGELF
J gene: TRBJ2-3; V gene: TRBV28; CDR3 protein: ASSLIVTGPDTQY
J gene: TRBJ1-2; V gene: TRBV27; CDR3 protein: ASRDGPNYGYT
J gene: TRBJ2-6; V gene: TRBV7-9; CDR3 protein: ASPPDRQFHRAGANVLT
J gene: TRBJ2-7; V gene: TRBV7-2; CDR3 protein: ASSPTRGIPGQGFYEQY
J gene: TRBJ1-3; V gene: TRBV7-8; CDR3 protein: ASSLGSGGGNTIY
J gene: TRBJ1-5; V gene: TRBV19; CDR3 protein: ASELQGSQPQH
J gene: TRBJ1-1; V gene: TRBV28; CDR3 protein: ASSFGYTEAF
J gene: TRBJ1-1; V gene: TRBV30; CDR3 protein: AWSVFRWENTEAF
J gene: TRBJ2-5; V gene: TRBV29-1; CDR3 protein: SVVRGPETQY
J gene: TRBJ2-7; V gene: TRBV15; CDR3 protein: ATSRDLNYEQY
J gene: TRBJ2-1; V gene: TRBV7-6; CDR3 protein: ASSPRRDTHNEQF
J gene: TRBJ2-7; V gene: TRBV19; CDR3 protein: ASTATSGSTYEQY
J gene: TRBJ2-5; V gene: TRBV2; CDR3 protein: ASTRRTSGRWVKTQY
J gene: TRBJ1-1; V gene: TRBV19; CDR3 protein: AAGWGTEAF
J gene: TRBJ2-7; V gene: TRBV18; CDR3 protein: ASSPSGRMHEQY
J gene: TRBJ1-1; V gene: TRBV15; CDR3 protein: ATSRDGGEGRHAF
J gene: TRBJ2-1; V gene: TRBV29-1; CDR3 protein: SVEGLGLAVGEQF
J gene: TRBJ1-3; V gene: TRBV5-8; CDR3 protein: ASSRSAPGGNTIY
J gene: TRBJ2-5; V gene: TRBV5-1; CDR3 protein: ASSLSTGGQETQY
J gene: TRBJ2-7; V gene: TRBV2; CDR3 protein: ASMSTSGTYEQY
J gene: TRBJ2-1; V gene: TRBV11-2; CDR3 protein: ASSFQGLAGVEQF
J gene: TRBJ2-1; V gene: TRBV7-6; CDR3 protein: ASSQEGTSGIGEQF